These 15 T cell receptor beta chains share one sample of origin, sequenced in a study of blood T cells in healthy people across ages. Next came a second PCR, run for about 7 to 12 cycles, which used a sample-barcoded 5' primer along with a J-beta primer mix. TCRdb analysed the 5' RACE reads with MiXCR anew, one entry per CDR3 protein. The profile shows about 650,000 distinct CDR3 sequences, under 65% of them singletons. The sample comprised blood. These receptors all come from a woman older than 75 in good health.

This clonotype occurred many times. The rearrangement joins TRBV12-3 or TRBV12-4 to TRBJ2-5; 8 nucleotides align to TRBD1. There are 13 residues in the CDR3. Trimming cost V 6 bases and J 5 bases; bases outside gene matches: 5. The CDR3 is CASSWTGKETQYF. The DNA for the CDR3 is TGTGCCAGCAGCTGGACAGGGAAGGAGACCCAGTACTTC.

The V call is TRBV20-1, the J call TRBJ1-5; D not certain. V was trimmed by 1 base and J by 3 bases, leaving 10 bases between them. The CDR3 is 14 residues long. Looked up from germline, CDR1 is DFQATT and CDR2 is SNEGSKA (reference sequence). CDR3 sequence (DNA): TGCAGTGCTAGAGGAGGGAGTAACAATCAGCCCCAGCATTTT. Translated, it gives CSARGGSNNQPQHF.

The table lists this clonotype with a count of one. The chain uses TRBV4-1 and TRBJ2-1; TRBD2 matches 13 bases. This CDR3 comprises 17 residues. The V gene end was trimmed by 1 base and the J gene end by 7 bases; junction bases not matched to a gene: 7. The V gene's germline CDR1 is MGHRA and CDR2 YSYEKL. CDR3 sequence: CASSQGFTSGGANEQFF. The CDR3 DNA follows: TGCGCCAGCAGCCAAGGGTTTACTAGCGGGGGGGCAAATGAGCAGTTCTTC.

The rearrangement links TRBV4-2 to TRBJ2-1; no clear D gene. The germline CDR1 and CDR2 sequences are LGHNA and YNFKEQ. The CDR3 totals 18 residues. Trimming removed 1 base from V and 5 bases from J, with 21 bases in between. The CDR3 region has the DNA TGTGCCAGCAGCCAAGCCCAGGCCAGTGGAGTACTGGACAATGAGCAGTTCTTC. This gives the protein CASSQAQASGVLDNEQFF.

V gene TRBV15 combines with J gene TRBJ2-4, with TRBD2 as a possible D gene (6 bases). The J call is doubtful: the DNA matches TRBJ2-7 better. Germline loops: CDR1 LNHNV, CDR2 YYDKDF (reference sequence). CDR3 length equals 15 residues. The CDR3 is CATSREFAGYYEQYF. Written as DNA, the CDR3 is TGTGCCACCAGCAGAGAATTCGCGGGGTACTACGAGCAGTACTTC.

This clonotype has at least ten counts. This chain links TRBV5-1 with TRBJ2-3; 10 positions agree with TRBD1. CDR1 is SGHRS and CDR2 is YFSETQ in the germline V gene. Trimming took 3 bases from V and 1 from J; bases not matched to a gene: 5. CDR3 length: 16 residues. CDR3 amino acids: CASSYPGTGGTDTQYF. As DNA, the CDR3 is TGCGCCAGCAGCTACCCCGGGACAGGGGGCACAGATACGCAGTATTTT.

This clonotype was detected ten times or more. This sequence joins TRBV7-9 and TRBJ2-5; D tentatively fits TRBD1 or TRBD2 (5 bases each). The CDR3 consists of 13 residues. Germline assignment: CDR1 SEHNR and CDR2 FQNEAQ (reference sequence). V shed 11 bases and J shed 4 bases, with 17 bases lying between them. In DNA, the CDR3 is TGTGCCGGGACCGGGGCATACTCAGAGACCCAGTACTTC. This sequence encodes CAGTGAYSETQYF.

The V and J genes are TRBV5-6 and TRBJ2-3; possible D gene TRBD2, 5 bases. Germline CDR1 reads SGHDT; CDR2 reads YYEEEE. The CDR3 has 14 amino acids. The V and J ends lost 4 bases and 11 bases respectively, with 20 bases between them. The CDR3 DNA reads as TGTGCCAGCAGCCCGGACTCCTCATCTCATATGCAGTATTTT. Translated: CASSPDSSSHMQYF.

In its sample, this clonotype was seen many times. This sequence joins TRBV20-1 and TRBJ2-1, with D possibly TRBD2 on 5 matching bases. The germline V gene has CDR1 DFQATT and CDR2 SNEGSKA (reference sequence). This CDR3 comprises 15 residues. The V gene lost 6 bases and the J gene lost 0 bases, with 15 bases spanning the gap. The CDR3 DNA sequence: TGCAGTGCGGAACATAGCGCCAGCTCCTACAATGAGCAGTTCTTC. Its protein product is CSAEHSASSYNEQFF.

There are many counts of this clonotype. DNA of the CDR3: TGTGCCAGCAGTGCTGGGGGCTACACTGAAGCTTTCTTT. This translates into CASSAGGYTEAFF. V gene TRBV6-5 combines with J gene TRBJ1-1; the D gene is possibly TRBD1 (6 bases). The CDR3 runs 13 residues. V lost 5 bases and J 3 bases, leaving 10 bases between the germline ends. Germline values: CDR1 MNHEY, CDR2 SVGAGI.

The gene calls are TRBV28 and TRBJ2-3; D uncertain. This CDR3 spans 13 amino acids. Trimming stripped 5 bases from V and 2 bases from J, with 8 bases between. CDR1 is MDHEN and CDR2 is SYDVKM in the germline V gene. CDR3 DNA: TGTGCCAGCAGTATCAGTTACACAGATACGCAGTATTTT. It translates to CASSISYTDTQYF.

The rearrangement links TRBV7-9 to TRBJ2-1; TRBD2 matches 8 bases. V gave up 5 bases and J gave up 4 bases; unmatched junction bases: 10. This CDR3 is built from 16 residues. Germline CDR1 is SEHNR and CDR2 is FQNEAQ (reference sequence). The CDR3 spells CASSPRGASGYNEQFF. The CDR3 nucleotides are TGTGCCAGCAGCCCGCGGGGGGCTAGCGGTTACAATGAGCAGTTCTTC.

The CDR3, as DNA: TGTGCCAGCAGCCGAGATCTTATCGGCGGGAAATATACGCAGTATTTT. It specifies CASSRDLIGGKYTQYF. The rearrangement uses TRBV3-1 and TRBJ2-3; D may be TRBD2 (6 bases). V was clipped by 4 bases and J by 7 bases, with 21 bases between them. This CDR3 has 16 amino acids. Germline V gene sequence: CDR1 LGHDT, CDR2 YNNKEL (reference sequence).

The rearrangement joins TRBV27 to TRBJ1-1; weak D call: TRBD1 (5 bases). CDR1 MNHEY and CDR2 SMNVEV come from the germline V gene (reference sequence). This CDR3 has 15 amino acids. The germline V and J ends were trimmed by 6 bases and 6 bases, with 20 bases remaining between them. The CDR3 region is CASSQYGGGVSEAFF. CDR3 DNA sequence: TGTGCCAGCAGCCAGTACGGTGGGGGGGTCTCTGAAGCTTTCTTT.

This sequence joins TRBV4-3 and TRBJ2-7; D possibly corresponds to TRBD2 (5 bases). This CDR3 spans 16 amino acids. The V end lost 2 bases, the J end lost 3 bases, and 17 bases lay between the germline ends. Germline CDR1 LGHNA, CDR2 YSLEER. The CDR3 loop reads CASSQNDREYFYEQYF. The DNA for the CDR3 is TGCGCCAGCAGCCAAAACGATCGGGAATACTTCTACGAGCAGTACTTC.